These 22 T cell receptor beta chains were all obtained from the same sample, sequenced in a study of T-cell memory formation after mild COVID-19. MiXCR was run by TCRdb on the 5' RACE reads, yielding one entry per CDR3 protein. The sample contains 350,000 to 550,000 distinct CDR3 sequences, approximately 18% of which appear only once. The sample taken for sequencing was PBMCs or a T cell subset sorted from them (not recorded which). Receptor source: a man aged 18 to 29 who had mild COVID-19 (a few samples of this study predate the infection). Cell type and time point are not known.

The V and J genes are TRBV5-1 and TRBJ2-1; the D is unclear. Germline CDR1 is SGHRS and CDR2 is YFSETQ. Trimming left V 1 base short and J 4 bases short, with 15 bases between. The CDR3 totals 16 residues. In nucleotides, the CDR3 is TGCGCCAGCAGCTTGCACCCCTCGGACCCTTACAATGAGCAGTTCTTC. Its protein is CASSLHPSDPYNEQFF. Full variable domain (missing parts from reference TRBV5-1 and TRBJ2-1): KAGVTQTPRYLIKTRGQQVTLSCSPISGHRSVSWYQQTPGQGLQFLFEYFSETQRNKGNFPGRFSGRQFSNSRSEMNVSTLELGDSALYLCASSLHPSDPYNEQFFGPGTRLTVL.

In its sample, this clonotype was seen a few times. V is TRBV3-1 and J is TRBJ2-5, with 9 bases matching TRBD2. Germline V gene lookup returns CDR1 LGHDT and CDR2 YNNKEL (reference sequence). Trimming cost V 1 base and J 5 bases; bases outside gene matches: 8. CDR3 length: 16 amino acids. CDR3 residues: CASSQVSGGPGETQYF. CDR3 bases: TGTGCCAGCAGCCAAGTTAGCGGGGGCCCCGGGGAGACCCAGTACTTC.

The chain carries TRBV6-1 and TRBJ2-5; the D gene is possibly TRBD2 (7 bases). Germline lookup yields CDR1 MNHNS and CDR2 SASEGT. CDR3 length: 15 amino acids. Trimming removed 0 bases at V and 4 bases at J, with 12 bases between. The CDR3 spells CASSEAGGHGETQYF. CDR3 sequence (DNA): TGTGCCAGCAGTGAAGCGGGGGGGCATGGAGAGACCCAGTACTTC.

This clonotype occurred a few times. The rearrangement joins TRBV9 to TRBJ2-7; 10 positions match TRBD1. This CDR3 contains 16 residues. Germline V gene data show CDR1 as SGDLS and CDR2 as YYNGEE. Trimming took 4 bases from V and 0 from J; bases not matched to a gene: 7. The DNA for the CDR3 is TGTGCCAGCAGCAGATTGGACAGGGGGAGCTCCTACGAGCAGTACTTC. It is translated as CASSRLDRGSSYEQYF.

In its sample, this clonotype was seen a few times. The chain carries TRBV5-1 and TRBJ2-1; D unclear. The V gene's germline CDR1 is SGHRS and CDR2 YFSETQ. The length of the CDR3 is 14 residues. Between the trimmed V and J ends, which lost 4 bases and 4 bases, there was a span of 12 bases. The CDR3 region has the DNA TGCGCCAGCAGCGGCGGTCTAGGGTACAATGAGCAGTTCTTC. It is translated as CASSGGLGYNEQFF.

The V call is TRBV7-3, the J call TRBJ2-4; 8 nucleotides line up with TRBD1. Trimming cost V 5 bases and J 5 bases; bases outside gene matches: 5. This CDR3 contains 14 residues. The germline V gene encodes CDR1 SGHTA and CDR2 FQGTGA. CDR3 amino acids: CASSDGTGQNIQYF. DNA of the CDR3: TGTGCCAGCAGCGATGGGACAGGTCAAAACATTCAGTACTTC.

A few counts support this clonotype. The chain joins TRBV5-1 to TRBJ2-1; D uncertain. The CDR3 is 12 residues long. Trimming stripped 4 bases from V and 9 bases from J, with 11 bases between. Germline V CDR1 and CDR2: SGHRS, YFSETQ. CDR3 in amino acids: CASSPGGLEQFF. DNA of the CDR3: TGCGCCAGCAGCCCCGGCGGCCTTGAGCAGTTCTTC.

The V and J genes are TRBV7-6 and TRBJ1-2, with D perhaps TRBD1 (6 bases). The germline V gene has CDR1 SGHVS and CDR2 FNYEAQ. The length of the CDR3 is 14 residues. Between the trimmed V and J ends, which lost 1 base and 5 bases, there was a span of 11 bases. The CDR3 DNA reads TGTGCCAGCAGCTTAGGCCAGGGGCCTTATGGCTACACCTTC. It is translated as CASSLGQGPYGYTF.

This clonotype was seen many times. The rearrangement uses TRBV18 and TRBJ2-3; 7 nucleotides match TRBD2. Germline V lookup: CDR1 KGHSH, CDR2 LQKENI. The CDR3 is 16 amino acids. V lost 3 bases and J lost 0; bases outside the gene matches: 6. The CDR3 nucleotides read TGTGCCAGCTCACCTGGAGCGGGGAGGAGCACAGATACGCAGTATTTT. Amino acids: CASSPGAGRSTDTQYF.

This clonotype was seen at least ten times. The chain joins TRBV7-2 to TRBJ2-3; D remains ambiguous. CDR1 is SGHTA and CDR2 is FQGNSA in the germline V gene. Trimming removed 5 bases at V and 2 bases at J, with 8 bases between. This CDR3 spans 13 amino acids. The DNA for the CDR3 is TGTGCCAGCAGCCCCTACACCACAGATACGCAGTATTTT. As protein: CASSPYTTDTQYF.

The chain couples TRBV2 to TRBJ2-7; D remains unclear. CDR1 is SNHLY and CDR2 is FYNNEI in the germline V gene. The CDR3 runs 12 residues. V was clipped by 5 bases and J by 6 bases, with 11 bases between them. CDR3 DNA: TGTGCCAGCAGTCCCCGGAGACTCGAGCAGTACGTC. Protein product: CASSPRRLEQYV.

This sequence joins TRBV15 and TRBJ1-3; no clear D gene. The CDR3 runs 15 residues. Per germline, CDR1 LNHNV and CDR2 YYDKDF (reference sequence). Trimming left V 6 bases short and J 0 bases short, with 12 bases between. The DNA for the CDR3 is TGTGCCACCAGTCCCATAGCTCTCTCTGGAAACACCATATATTTT. It is translated as CATSPIALSGNTIYF.

The chain combines TRBV6-1 with TRBJ2-3; a weak D match, TRBD1 (6 bases). Trimming pared 6 bases from V and 0 bases from J, leaving 16 bases between. The germline gives CDR1 MNHNS, CDR2 SASEGT. The CDR3 totals 16 residues. CDR3 DNA: TGTGCCAGCAGAGACCCGACAGGAACTAGCACAGATACGCAGTATTTT. Its protein is CASRDPTGTSTDTQYF.

J is TRBJ1-3 and V is TRBV4-1, with a possible D match to TRBD1 (5 bases). V lost 4 bases to trimming and J lost 1 base, with 17 bases between them. Germline CDR1 and CDR2: MGHRA and YSYEKL. This CDR3 comprises 17 residues. CDR3 sequence (DNA): TGCGCCAGCAGCCGCGCCGGGACCGTAGGGTCTGGAAACACCATATATTTT. It encodes CASSRAGTVGSGNTIYF.

This chain uses TRBV28 with TRBJ1-1; no clear D gene. The CDR3 runs 12 residues. Germline V gene data show CDR1 as MDHEN and CDR2 as SYDVKM. Deletions cut 4 bases from V and 11 bases from J, with 14 bases between. The CDR3 protein is CASSSLKPGAFF. The CDR3 bases are TGTGCCAGCAGTTCCCTGAAGCCGGGCGCTTTCTTT.

The rearrangement uses TRBV4-1 and TRBJ2-3, with D uncertain. In germline, CDR1 is MGHRA, CDR2 YSYEKL. This CDR3 contains 14 residues. The germline V and J ends were trimmed by 3 bases and 6 bases, with 13 bases remaining between them. In DNA form, the CDR3 reads TGCGCCAGCAGCCACCTGAGAGGTCAGGATACGCAGTATTTT. This translates into CASSHLRGQDTQYF.

This clonotype showed up just a few times. The chain is built from TRBV5-1 and TRBJ2-7, with 10 nucleotides matching TRBD1. With V trimmed by 3 bases and J by 4 bases, 4 bases remained unmatched. CDR3 length: 14 residues. The germline gives CDR1 SGHRS, CDR2 YFSETQ. CDR3 DNA sequence: TGCGCCAGCAGCTGGGGACAGGGGTTGTACGAGCAGTACTTC. It is translated as CASSWGQGLYEQYF.

CDR3 sequence (DNA): TGCAGTGCTAGTAAACATAGCTACGAGCAGTACGTC. As protein: CSASKHSYEQYV. The genes are TRBV20-1 and TRBJ2-7; D gene unclear. CDR3 length equals 12 residues. Germline V CDR1 and CDR2: DFQATT, SNEGSKA (reference sequence). Trimming removed 3 bases from V and 3 bases from J, with 9 bases in between.

The table lists this clonotype with many counts. The chain couples TRBV18 to TRBJ2-1; 7 bases agree with TRBD1. This CDR3 spans 15 amino acids. Germline assignment: CDR1 KGHSH and CDR2 LQKENI. The ends lost 6 bases at V and 3 bases at J; junction bases unmatched: 8. For the CDR3, the DNA is TGTGCCAGCTCCCTCGGACAGGAAGGCTACAATGAGCAGTTCTTC. It translates to CASSLGQEGYNEQFF.

The chain couples TRBV7-6 to TRBJ2-7; 15 bases agree with TRBD2. Per germline, CDR1 SGHVS and CDR2 FNYEAQ. There are 21 residues in the CDR3. V was clipped by 4 bases and J by 2 bases; unmatched bases: 18. CDR3 nucleotide sequence: TGTGCCAGCAGCTCCCCGGGGGGGCCGGGACTAGCGGGGGGATACACCTACGAGCAGTACTTC. Protein product: CASSSPGGPGLAGGYTYEQYF.

This clonotype was detected only a few times. This chain uses TRBV29-1 with TRBJ2-7; D remains ambiguous. Trimming shortened V by 6 bases and J by 2 bases, and 17 bases separated the two germline ends. This CDR3 is built from 14 residues. Germline CDR1 is SQVTM and CDR2 is ANQGSEA. In DNA, the CDR3 is TGCAGCGTCCCCCGGGTGGGCTTCCCCTACGAGCAGTACTTC. It codes for CSVPRVGFPYEQYF.

This clonotype appeared a few times. The chain joins TRBV11-2 to TRBJ1-1; D remains ambiguous. The length of the CDR3 is 14 residues. Germline assignment: CDR1 SGHAT and CDR2 FQNNGV. Trimming left V 5 bases short and J 5 bases short, with 15 bases between. CDR3: CASSPLKGRTEAFF. Here the CDR3 DNA reads TGTGCCAGCAGCCCACTGAAGGGAAGGACTGAAGCTTTCTTT.